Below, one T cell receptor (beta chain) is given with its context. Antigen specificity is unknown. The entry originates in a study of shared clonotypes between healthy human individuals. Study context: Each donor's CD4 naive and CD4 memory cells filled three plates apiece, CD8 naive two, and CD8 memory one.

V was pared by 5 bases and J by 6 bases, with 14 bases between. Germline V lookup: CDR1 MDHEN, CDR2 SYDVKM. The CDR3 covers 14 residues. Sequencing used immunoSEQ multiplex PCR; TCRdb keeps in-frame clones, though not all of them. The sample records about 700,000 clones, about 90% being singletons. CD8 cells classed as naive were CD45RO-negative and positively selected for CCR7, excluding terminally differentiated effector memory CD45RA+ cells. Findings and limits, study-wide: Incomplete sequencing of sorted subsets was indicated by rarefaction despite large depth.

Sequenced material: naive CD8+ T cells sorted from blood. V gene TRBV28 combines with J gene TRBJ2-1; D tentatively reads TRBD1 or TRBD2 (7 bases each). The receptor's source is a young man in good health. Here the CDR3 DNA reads TGTGCCAGCAGTCCCCCAGGGGGGGGCAATGAGCAGTTCTTC. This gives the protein CASSPPGGGNEQFF.